The next 31 T cell receptor beta chains were all read from a single sample in a study of blood T cell repertoires in COVID-19. Data came from immunoSEQ multiplex PCR; TCRdb stores just in-frame clones and leaves some out. The profile shows about 110,000 clones, over 65% of them singletons. The sample taken for sequencing was peripheral blood. These receptors were taken from an elderly man with COVID-19, enrolled during active disease.

The gene calls are TRBV27 and TRBJ2-7; 12 nucleotides align to TRBD2. J lost 6 bases, V lost 6 bases, and 6 bases had no gene match. This CDR3 is 14 amino acids long. The germline V gene encodes CDR1 MNHEY and CDR2 SMNVEV (reference sequence). The CDR3 DNA reads as TGTGCCAGCAGCCCGACTAGCGGGAGTTCCGAGCAGTACTTC. It is translated as CASSPTSGSSEQYF.

V is TRBV24-1 and J is TRBJ2-1; 8 bases match TRBD2. The germline CDR1 and CDR2 sequences are KGHDR and SFDVKD. The CDR3 contains 15 residues. Trimming removed 2 bases from V and 6 bases from J; junction bases left unmatched: 5. The CDR3, as DNA: TGTGCCACCAGTGATTCGGGACTAGGTCCCAATGAGCAGTTCTTC. Its translation is CATSDSGLGPNEQFF.

The chain uses TRBV5-4 and TRBJ1-5; no clear D gene. CDR1 and CDR2 from the germline V gene are SGHNT and YYREEE (reference sequence). Trimming cost V 0 bases and J 0 bases, with 7 bases left between them. The CDR3 is 15 amino acids. CDR3 amino acids: CASSLGGYSNQPQHF. CDR3 DNA: TGTGCCAGCAGCTTGGGCGGATATAGCAATCAGCCCCAGCATTTT.

The chain couples TRBV7-9 to TRBJ1-1, with a weak D call TRBD1 (5 bases). V lost 7 bases, J lost 2 bases, and 11 bases lay in between. CDR1 and CDR2 from the germline V gene are SEHNR and FQNEAQ (reference sequence). This CDR3 contains 13 residues. CDR3 coding DNA: TGTGCCAGCACCCTTACAGGTAACACTGAAGCTTTCTTT. This codes for CASTLTGNTEAFF.

The chain couples TRBV4-1 to TRBJ2-7; TRBD1 aligns across 8 bases. V shed 0 bases, J shed 8 bases, and the junction held 3 bases outside the gene matches. The CDR3 contains 13 residues. CDR1 MGHRA and CDR2 YSYEKL come from the germline V gene. The CDR3 protein is CASSQEGRGQQYF. CDR3 coding DNA: TGCGCCAGCAGCCAAGAGGGCAGGGGGCAGCAGTACTTC.

This clone has more than one count but fewer than ten. The CDR3 sequence is CASSLGAGVRTDTQYF. CDR3 coding DNA: TGTGCCAGCAGCTTGGGAGCGGGGGTACGCACAGATACGCAGTATTTT. The rearrangement links TRBV5-4 to TRBJ2-3; TRBD2 matches 8 bases. Germline CDR1 and CDR2: SGHNT and YYREEE (reference sequence). The CDR3 sequence is 16 residues long. J gave up 1 base and V 0 bases, and 4 bases lay outside the gene matches.

This chain uses TRBV21-1 with TRBJ1-5; the table gives TRBD1 as D, unverified against the DNA. TRBV21-1 is noted as a pseudogene. The CDR3 has 14 amino acids. The CDR3 coding sequence is TGTGCCAGCAGCAAATCGTGGCCGCTTCAGCCCCAGCATTTT. Amino acids: CASSKSWPLQPQHF.

V and J are TRBV6-5 and TRBJ1-1; D is unresolved. Germline CDR1 is MNHEY and CDR2 is SVGAGI. Trimming shortened V by 5 bases and J by 3 bases, and 13 bases separated the two germline ends. The CDR3 length is 14 residues. CDR3 nucleotide sequence: TGTGCCAGCAGTCGCGAAGGGCGGGACACTGAAGCTTTCTTT. Protein product: CASSREGRDTEAFF.

This chain joins TRBV7-9 and TRBJ2-7; possibly TRBD2 for D (6 bases). The CDR3 spans 15 residues. The V gene lost 1 base and the J gene lost 2 bases, with 12 bases spanning the gap. Germline V gives CDR1 SEHNR, CDR2 FQNEAQ (reference sequence). CDR3 protein: CASSLEAGGTYEQYF. CDR3 sequence (DNA): TGTGCCAGCAGCTTAGAGGCTGGCGGGACCTACGAGCAGTACTTC.

This chain joins TRBV7-2 and TRBJ1-3, with D perhaps TRBD1 (6 bases). The V gene lost 10 bases and the J gene lost 0 bases, with 22 bases spanning the gap. This CDR3 spans 17 amino acids. The germline V gene has CDR1 SGHTA and CDR2 FQGNSA. CDR3 sequence reads: CAKLDRGRGFSGNTIYF. As DNA, the CDR3 is TGTGCCAAGCTGGACAGAGGGAGGGGTTTCTCTGGAAACACCATATATTTT. Filled out from reference TRBV7-2 and TRBJ1-3, the complete variable domain reads GAGVSQSPSNKVTEKGKDVELRCDPISGHTALYWYRQSLGQGLEFLIYFQGNSAPDKSGLPSDRFSAERTGGSVSTLTIQRTQQEDSAVYLCAKLDRGRGFSGNTIYFGEGSWLTVV.

The table lists this clone with a count of one. The chain uses TRBV10-2 and TRBJ2-7, with D possibly being TRBD1 (5 bases). The CDR3 loop spans 12 amino acids. V was shortened by 8 bases and J by 4 bases, with 12 bases between the two germline ends. Germline V lookup: CDR1 WSHSY, CDR2 SAAADI. CDR3 in DNA: TGCGCCAGCGGCCAGGACAAGTACGAGCAGTACTTC. This translates into CASGQDKYEQYF.

This clone occurred once. The chain is built from TRBV2 and TRBJ1-6, with D perhaps matching TRBD1 (6 bases). Germline loops: CDR1 SNHLY, CDR2 FYNNEI. CDR3 length: 16 amino acids. Trimming left V 6 bases short and J 3 bases short, with 15 bases between. As DNA, the CDR3 is TGTGCCAGCAGGGGAAACAGGGCGTTCTATAATTCACCCCTCCACTTT. As protein: CASRGNRAFYNSPLHF.

The gene calls are TRBV7-9 and TRBJ1-2; D might be TRBD1 (6 bases). There are 12 residues in the CDR3. V was cut by 8 bases and J by 2 bases, with 9 bases left in between. Germline V gives CDR1 SEHNR, CDR2 FQNEAQ (reference sequence). CDR3 residues: CASAQGNYGYTF. The CDR3 region has the DNA TGTGCCAGCGCCCAGGGGAACTATGGCTACACCTTC.

The rearrangement uses TRBV9 and TRBJ1-2; D is possibly TRBD1 (6 bases). CDR3 length: 15 residues. From germline, CDR1 is SGDLS and CDR2 YYNGEE. Trimming left V 5 bases short and J 0 bases short, with 14 bases between. In nucleotides, the CDR3 is TGTGCCAGCAGTGTTACAGGGATCTCTAACTATGGCTACACCTTC. This codes for CASSVTGISNYGYTF. The variable domain in full, with the rest retrieved from reference TRBV9 and TRBJ1-2, is DSGVTQTPKHLITATGQRVTLRCSPRSGDLSVYWYQQSLDQGLQFLIQYYNGEERAKGNILERFSAQQFPDLHSELNLSSLELGDSALYFCASSVTGISNYGYTFGSGTRLTVV.

The chain combines TRBV5-1 with TRBJ2-7; TRBD2 is a possible D gene (6 bases). The CDR3 length is 15 residues. Germline values: CDR1 SGHRS, CDR2 YFSETQ. The V end was cut by 4 bases, the J end by 0 bases, with 14 bases between. CDR3 nucleotides: TGCGCCAGCAGCCCAGGGACTGGGAGCTCCTACGAGCAGTACTTC. Translated, it gives CASSPGTGSSYEQYF.

The gene calls are TRBV7-9 and TRBJ2-7, with D perhaps matching TRBD1 (6 bases). The length of the CDR3 is 14 residues. Germline loops: CDR1 SEHNR, CDR2 FQNEAQ (reference sequence). V dropped 2 bases and J dropped 1 base, with 9 bases sitting between them. The CDR3 DNA is TGTGCCAGCAGCTTATCGGACAGTTCCTACGAGCAGTACTTC. This codes for CASSLSDSSYEQYF.

This chain connects TRBV29-1 to TRBJ2-7; D ambiguous. Trimming removed 6 bases from V and 0 bases from J, with 15 bases in between. Germline assignment: CDR1 SQVTM and CDR2 ANQGSEA. CDR3 size: 14 residues. The CDR3 coding sequence is TGCAGCGTCGAACCATCAGGAACCTCCTACGAGCAGTACTTC. This translates into CSVEPSGTSYEQYF.

V and J are TRBV28 and TRBJ1-6, with D perhaps TRBD1 (5 bases). Germline loops: CDR1 MDHEN, CDR2 SYDVKM. This CDR3 comprises 14 residues. The V and J ends lost 3 bases and 9 bases respectively, with 12 bases between them. The CDR3 coding sequence is TGTGCCAGCAGTTTGCCCAGGGATGGTTCACCCCTCCACTTT. Amino acids: CASSLPRDGSPLHF. Together with reference TRBV28 and TRBJ1-6, the CDR3 gives the full variable domain: DVKVTQSSRYLVKRTGEKVFLECVQDMDHENMFWYRQDPGLGLRLIYFSYDVKMKEKGDIPEGYSVSREKKERFSLILESASTNQTSMYLCASSLPRDGSPLHFGNGTRLTVT.

The chain couples TRBV6-1 to TRBJ1-5; D unclear. Between the trimmed V and J ends, which lost 3 bases and 6 bases, there was a span of 15 bases. Germline V CDR1 and CDR2: MNHNS, SASEGT. The CDR3 has 15 amino acids. CDR3 in amino acids: CASSDPWRVGQPQHF. CDR3 nucleotides: TGTGCCAGCAGTGATCCTTGGAGGGTGGGTCAGCCCCAGCATTTT.

The chain links TRBV21-1 to TRBJ2-3; TRBD1 is the table's D call and was not checked against the DNA. TRBV21-1 is shown as a pseudogene. The CDR3 is 14 amino acids. DNA for the CDR3: TGTGCCAGCAGCAAGGGCCAGCACACAGATACGCAGTATTTT. Translation: CASSKGQHTDTQYF.

The chain couples TRBV28 to TRBJ1-2; D gene unclear. This CDR3 is built from 12 residues. CDR1 and CDR2 (germline): MDHEN, SYDVKM. Trimming pared 2 bases from V and 2 bases from J, leaving 3 bases between. The CDR3, as DNA: TGTGCCAGCAGTTTACAGAACTATGGCTACACCTTC. This translates into CASSLQNYGYTF.

This clone occurred once. The chain joins TRBV5-1 to TRBJ2-7, with D possibly matching TRBD2 (5 bases). Germline CDR1 reads SGHRS; CDR2 reads YFSETQ. Deletions cut 5 bases from V and 0 bases from J, with 9 bases between. The CDR3 runs 13 residues. The CDR3 bases are TGCGCCAGCAGTCCTCGGGGCTCCTACGAGCAGTACTTC. Translated: CASSPRGSYEQYF.

This clone appeared a single time. J is TRBJ2-7 and V is TRBV7-2; 7 bases fit TRBD1. The J segment lost 2 bases and the V segment lost 1 base, leaving 5 bases of the junction unmatched. From germline, CDR1 is SGHTA and CDR2 FQGNSA. The CDR3 covers 15 residues. The CDR3 nucleotides are TGTGCCAGCAGCTTAGGTTGGGACAGTACCTACGAGCAGTACTTC. Protein: CASSLGWDSTYEQYF.

This clone was seen once. The rearrangement links TRBV7-2 to TRBJ2-7; tentative D call: TRBD1 (5 bases). V was trimmed by 1 base and J by 3 bases, leaving 10 bases between them. The germline CDR1 and CDR2 sequences are SGHTA and FQGNSA. CDR3 length: 14 amino acids. The CDR3 region is CASSLGGHGYEQYF. CDR3 bases: TGTGCCAGCAGCTTAGGAGGACACGGCTACGAGCAGTACTTC.

The V call is TRBV28, the J call TRBJ2-2; TRBD1 aligns across 10 bases. This CDR3 has 17 residues. J was trimmed by 0 bases and V by 3 bases; bases with no gene match: 4. Germline-derived CDR1 and CDR2 are MDHEN and SYDVKM. CDR3 protein: CASSFRGQGTNTGELFF. The CDR3 DNA reads TGTGCCAGCAGTTTCCGGGGACAGGGGACGAACACCGGGGAGCTGTTTTTT.

This chain joins TRBV12-3 or TRBV12-4 and TRBJ1-2; TRBD1 might be the D (6 bases). V was cut by 5 bases and J by 7 bases, with 11 bases left in between. There are 12 residues in the CDR3. The CDR3 DNA is TGTGCCAGCAGTAGGGGGTGGAGTGGCTACACCTTC. Protein: CASSRGWSGYTF.

In DNA form, the CDR3 reads TGTGCCAGCAGTTTATCGACAGGGGGGGGTTCACCCCTCCACTTT. Residues: CASSLSTGGGSPLHF. The chain joins TRBV28 to TRBJ1-6; 9 bases are shared with TRBD1. The CDR3 is 15 residues long. The germline gives CDR1 MDHEN, CDR2 SYDVKM. The J segment lost 9 bases and the V segment lost 1 base, leaving 4 bases of the junction unmatched.

V gene TRBV18 combines with J gene TRBJ1-1; 7 bases match TRBD1. V shed 2 bases, J shed 4 bases, and the junction held 4 bases outside the gene matches. Germline V gene lookup returns CDR1 KGHSH and CDR2 LQKENI. This CDR3 is 14 amino acids long. CDR3 coding DNA: TGTGCCAGCTCACCAAGAGGGGGCTTCACTGAAGCTTTCTTT. This codes for CASSPRGGFTEAFF.

This CDR3 reads CASSLVAGEGETQYF. The CDR3 DNA sequence: TGTGCCAGCAGCTTAGTGGCGGGAGAGGGGGAGACCCAGTACTTC. The genes are TRBV7-2 and TRBJ2-5; 7 positions match TRBD2. There are 15 residues in the CDR3. Looked up from germline, CDR1 is SGHTA and CDR2 is FQGNSA. Unmatched junction bases numbered 7, after V lost 1 base and J lost 5 bases.

The chain links TRBV28 to TRBJ1-1; the match to TRBD1 covers 7 bases. V was clipped by 6 bases and J by 0 bases; unmatched bases: 10. This CDR3 is built from 16 residues. Germline V gene data show CDR1 as MDHEN and CDR2 as SYDVKM. The CDR3 DNA follows: TGTGCCAGCAGCAGCCGGAGACAGGGATTGAACACTGAAGCTTTCTTT. It specifies CASSSRRQGLNTEAFF.

The chain links TRBV6-5 to TRBJ2-7; TRBD2 matches at 13 bases. V lost 8 bases, J lost 5 bases, and 6 bases stayed unmatched. The CDR3 covers 14 residues. CDR1 is MNHEY, CDR2 SVGAGI, per germline. CDR3 nucleotide sequence: TGTGCCAGCGGACTAGCGGGAGTCGTGGACGAGCAGTACTTC. Encoded protein: CASGLAGVVDEQYF.